This TCR beta chain was profiled in a study of T cell changes during pregnancy in multiple sclerosis. This CDR3 has 13 amino acids. The germline V gene has CDR1 MGHDK and CDR2 SYGVNS. Trimming took 1 base from V and 7 from J, leaving 7 bases between them. Data came from immunoSEQ multiplex PCR; TCRdb stores just in-frame clones and leaves some out. The sample lists more than 65,000 clones, about 92% occurring once. This clonotype was sampled from a female donor with multiple sclerosis, enrolled in a pregnancy study. Source: CD4+ T cells from peripheral blood mononuclear cells, taken before pregnancy. This chain uses TRBV25-1 with TRBJ1-4; possible D gene TRBD1, 5 bases. For the CDR3, the DNA is TGTGCCAGCAGTGAATGGGGGGGTGAAAAACTGTTTTTT. Its translation is CASSEWGGEKLFF.